The 18 T cell receptor beta chains given below trace back to one sample, sequenced in a study of T cells in women clearing cervical HPV infection. Sequenced by immunoSEQ multiplex PCR; TCRdb stores in-frame clones only, minus some. The sample totals under 35,000 clones; its top ten clones hold approximately 1.5%. The specimen sequenced was blood buffy coat. Every receptor here comes from a woman aged 18 to 69 with a cervical HPV16 infection that either progressed to CIN3+ or cleared (not recorded which).

A word on this clone: Read sequence stops 3 residues before the CDR3 end, and the germline J gene provides the missing end. V is TRBV6-2 or TRBV6-3 and J is TRBJ2-2, with D possibly being TRBD1 (6 bases). The CDR3 is 15 residues long. Trimming stripped 6 bases from V and 1 base from J, with 12 bases between. Germline CDR1 is MNHEY and CDR2 is SVGEGT. Incomplete CDR3 DNA: TGTGCCAGCAGCCACCGGACAGAGAACACCGGGGAG. Its translation: CASSHRTENTGE. The full CDR3 protein is CASSHRTENTGELFF.

As for this clone: From the germline J gene comes the end of the CDR3, since the read stops 3 residues before it. The V gene is TRBV2, the J gene TRBJ1-2; 7 bases align to TRBD1. Germline V CDR1 and CDR2: SNHLY, FYNNEI. The V segment lost 6 bases and the J segment 0 bases; nucleotides outside the gene matches: 7. This CDR3 contains 15 residues. The CDR3 here is CASSARDSTNYGYTF. CDR3 DNA, as far as it was read: TGTGCCAGCAGCGCTAGGGACAGTACTAACTATGGC. The variable domain in full, completed from reference TRBV2 and TRBJ1-2, reads EPEVTQTPSHQVTQMGQEVILRCVPISNHLYFYWYRQILGQKVEFLVSFYNNEISEKSEIFDDQFSVERPDGSNFTLKIRSTKLEDSAMYFCASSARDSTNYGYTFGSGTRLTVV.

The DNA read from the CDR3 is TGCAGCGTTGGGGAGGGGCTCAGCTATGGC. It codes for CSVGEGLSYG. Given in full, the CDR3 is CSVGEGLSYGYTF. The chain joins TRBV29-1 to TRBJ1-2, with TRBD1 as a possible D gene (5 bases). The read comes to an end 3 residues before the CDR3 does, leaving the germline J gene to fill in the end. Germline CDR1 SQVTM, CDR2 ANQGSEA. The CDR3 totals 13 residues. The V end was cut by 4 bases, the J end by 4 bases, with 13 bases between. Combining the CDR3 with reference TRBV29-1 and TRBJ1-2 gives the whole variable domain SAVISQKPSRDICQRGTSLTIQCQVDSQVTMMFWYRQQPGQSLTLIATANQGSEATYESGFVIDKFPISRPNLTFSTLTVSNMSPEDSSIYLCSVGEGLSYGYTFGSGTRLTVV.

Notes on this clone: The sequenced fragment ends 3 residues before the CDR3 boundary, so the rest is inferred from the germline J gene. The chain recombines TRBV2 with TRBJ1-2; 7 bases are shared with TRBD1. The CDR3 runs to 13 residues. Germline CDR1 reads SNHLY; CDR2 reads FYNNEI. The V gene end was trimmed by 8 bases and the J gene end by 6 bases; junction bases not matched to a gene: 9. CDR3 amino acids: CASGLTGYDGYTF. The covered CDR3 bases are TGTGCCAGCGGCCTGACAGGGTATGATGGC.

Comments on this clone: The read finishes 3 residues shy of the CDR3 end, and the germline J gene is used to complete it. V is TRBV5-4 and J is TRBJ1-6; weak D call: TRBD1 (6 bases). The CDR3 runs to 14 residues. Germline V gene data show CDR1 as SGHNT and CDR2 as YYREEE (reference sequence). Trimming shortened V by 4 bases and J by 5 bases, and 10 bases separated the two germline ends. The CDR3 region is CASSRTDNNSPLHF. CDR3 DNA, as far as it was read: TGTGCCAGCAGCCGGACAGATAATAATTCACCC.

Concerning this clone: The CDR3 end lies 3 residues beyond the end of the read and is filled in from the germline J gene. This rearrangement joins TRBV6-2 or TRBV6-3 to TRBJ2-3, with 7 bases fitting TRBD2. The CDR3 covers 13 residues. CDR1 and CDR2 (germline): MNHEY, SVGEGT. The CDR3 region is CASSYVGRETQYF. CDR3 DNA (partial): TGTGCCAGCAGTTACGTCGGGCGGGAGACG.

Points on this clone: The read stops 3 residues short of the end of the CDR3; the missing end is completed from the germline J gene. J is TRBJ1-1 and V is TRBV29-1; possible D gene TRBD1, 6 bases. CDR3 length equals 15 residues. Per the germline V gene, CDR1 is SQVTM and CDR2 is ANQGSEA. V was shortened by 8 bases and J by 6 bases, with 25 bases between the two germline ends. CDR3 DNA, as far as it was read: TGCAGCTCACGAGTAATACAGGGAACGGCAGCTGAA. It codes for CSSRVIQGTAAE. The CDR3 in full is CSSRVIQGTAAEAFF.

As regards this clone: Read sequence stops 3 residues before the CDR3 end, and the germline J gene provides the missing end. V usage is TRBV20-1 and J usage is TRBJ2-1, with 7 bases aligning to TRBD2. Germline CDR1 is DFQATT and CDR2 is SNEGSKA (reference sequence). J gave up 3 bases and V 4 bases, and 9 bases lay outside the gene matches. The CDR3 spans 15 residues. The chain's CDR3 is CSATSPGTNYNEQFF. The sequenced part of the CDR3 DNA is TGCAGTGCTACGTCCCCCGGGACTAACTACAATGAG.

On this clone: The sequence runs out 3 residues before the end of the CDR3; the remainder is reconstructed from the germline J gene. This chain links TRBV6-2 or TRBV6-3 with TRBJ2-6; the D is unclear. The CDR3 length is 13 residues. Germline assignment: CDR1 MNHEY and CDR2 SVGEGT. V lost 7 bases and J 2 bases, leaving 6 bases between the germline ends. CDR3 bases read: TGTGCCAGCACCAAGCCTGGGGCCAACGTC. Translated, it gives CASTKPGANV. The full CDR3 protein is CASTKPGANVLTF.

Worth noting for this clone: The read terminates 3 residues ahead of where the CDR3 ends, so the germline J gene completes it. This chain uses TRBV20-1 with TRBJ2-1; no firm D call. The CDR3 consists of 15 residues. From germline, CDR1 is DFQATT and CDR2 SNEGSKA (reference sequence). V lost 4 bases to trimming and J lost 1 base, with 14 bases between them. Here the CDR3 reads CSATLPSVSYNEQFF. Partial CDR3 DNA: TGCAGTGCTACCCTGCCCAGTGTGTCCTACAATGAG.

Note on this clone: The read finishes 3 residues shy of the CDR3 end, and the germline J gene is used to complete it. The genes are TRBV11-1 and TRBJ2-7, with D hard to call. The V end lost 3 bases, the J end lost 2 bases, and 14 bases lay between the germline ends. This CDR3 region has 15 residues. Per germline, CDR1 SGHAT and CDR2 FQDESV (reference sequence). The part of the CDR3 DNA that was read is TGTGCCAGCAGCTTCGGTCCAGGTATGACCTACGAG. Its translation is CASSFGPGMTYE. The whole CDR3 sequence is CASSFGPGMTYEQYF. Based on the CDR3 plus reference TRBV11-1 and TRBJ2-7, the full variable domain is EAEVAQSPRYKITEKSQAVAFWCDPISGHATLYWYRQILGQGPELLVQFQDESVVDDSQLPKDRFSAERLKGVDSTLKIQPAELGDSAMYLCASSFGPGMTYEQYFGPGTRLTVT.

As concerns this clone: Sequencing ends 3 residues short of the CDR3 end; the germline J gene provides the rest. This chain uses TRBV7-8 with TRBJ2-5, with 10 bases that match TRBD1. This CDR3 is built from 17 residues. The trim removed 5 bases at V and 5 bases at J, leaving 14 bases unmatched. The germline gives CDR1 SGHVS, CDR2 FQNEAQ. This chain's CDR3 is CASSPRGDRGIWETQYF. The covered CDR3 bases are TGTGCCAGCAGCCCTCGGGGGGACAGGGGAATTTGGGAGACC.

Regarding this clone: From the germline J gene comes the end of the CDR3, since the read stops 3 residues before it. The chain carries TRBV5-4 and TRBJ1-2; D may be TRBD1 (6 bases). The CDR3 loop spans 16 amino acids. In germline, CDR1 is SGHNT, CDR2 YYREEE (reference sequence). The DNA read from the CDR3 is TGTGCCAGCAGCTTGGAAGGGGGTACAGGGATTATCGGC. This translates into CASSLEGGTGIIG. The full CDR3 is CASSLEGGTGIIGYTF.

A remark on this clone: The read stops 3 residues short of the end of the CDR3; the missing end is completed from the germline J gene. The chain links TRBV20-1 to TRBJ2-7; 12 nucleotides agree with TRBD2. CDR1 and CDR2 (germline): DFQATT, SNEGSKA (reference sequence). CDR3 size: 15 residues. Germline trimming cut 6 bases from V and 3 bases from J; bases unmatched to any gene: 9. The CDR3 bases that were read are TGCAGTGCCCCAGCGACTAGCGGGGGACTCTACGAG. Encoded protein: CSAPATSGGLYE. The full CDR3 sequence reads CSAPATSGGLYEQYF.

On this clone: The CDR3 end is not reached by the read, which stops 3 residues before it; the germline J gene fills it in. This chain uses TRBV19 with TRBJ1-1, with D perhaps matching TRBD1 (6 bases). The length of the CDR3 is 12 residues. Per germline, CDR1 LNHDA and CDR2 SQIVND (reference sequence). The CDR3 bases that were read are TGTGCCAGTAGTCTCAGAGGACAGGAA. Translation gives CASSLRGQE. In full, the CDR3 is CASSLRGQEAFF.

The CDR3 region is CASKFSASGPSTDTQYF. CDR3 DNA (partial): TGTGCCAGCAAGTTTTCAGCTAGCGGGCCTAGCACAGATACG. This rearrangement joins TRBV2 to TRBJ2-3, with 8 positions matching TRBD2. The CDR3 goes on 3 residues after the read ends, and that part is filled in from the germline J gene. The trim removed 7 bases at V and 0 bases at J, leaving 12 bases unmatched. The V gene's germline CDR1 is SNHLY and CDR2 FYNNEI. The CDR3 has 17 residues.

In the case of this clone: The sequenced fragment ends 3 residues before the CDR3 boundary, so the rest is inferred from the germline J gene. V usage is TRBV18 and J usage is TRBJ2-1; 9 nucleotides match TRBD2. The CDR3 runs 14 residues. Germline V CDR1 and CDR2: KGHSH, LQKENI. Trimming at V came to 6 bases and at J to 5 bases, leaving 5 bases not matched to a gene. The sequenced part of the CDR3 DNA is TGTGCCAGCTCGATGAGCGGGGGGAACAATGAG. It specifies CASSMSGGNNE. The full CDR3 is CASSMSGGNNEQFF.

About this clone: The CDR3 is cut off 3 residues early in the read; its end comes from the germline J gene. This chain uses TRBV10-3 with TRBJ2-1; 12 positions match TRBD2. CDR1 is ENHRY and CDR2 is SYGVKD in the germline V gene. Unmatched junction bases numbered 4, after V lost 10 bases and J lost 6 bases. There are 13 residues in the CDR3. The chain's CDR3 is CASGLAGSNEQFF. CDR3 DNA, as far as it was read: TGTGCCAGTGGACTAGCGGGGAGCAATGAG.